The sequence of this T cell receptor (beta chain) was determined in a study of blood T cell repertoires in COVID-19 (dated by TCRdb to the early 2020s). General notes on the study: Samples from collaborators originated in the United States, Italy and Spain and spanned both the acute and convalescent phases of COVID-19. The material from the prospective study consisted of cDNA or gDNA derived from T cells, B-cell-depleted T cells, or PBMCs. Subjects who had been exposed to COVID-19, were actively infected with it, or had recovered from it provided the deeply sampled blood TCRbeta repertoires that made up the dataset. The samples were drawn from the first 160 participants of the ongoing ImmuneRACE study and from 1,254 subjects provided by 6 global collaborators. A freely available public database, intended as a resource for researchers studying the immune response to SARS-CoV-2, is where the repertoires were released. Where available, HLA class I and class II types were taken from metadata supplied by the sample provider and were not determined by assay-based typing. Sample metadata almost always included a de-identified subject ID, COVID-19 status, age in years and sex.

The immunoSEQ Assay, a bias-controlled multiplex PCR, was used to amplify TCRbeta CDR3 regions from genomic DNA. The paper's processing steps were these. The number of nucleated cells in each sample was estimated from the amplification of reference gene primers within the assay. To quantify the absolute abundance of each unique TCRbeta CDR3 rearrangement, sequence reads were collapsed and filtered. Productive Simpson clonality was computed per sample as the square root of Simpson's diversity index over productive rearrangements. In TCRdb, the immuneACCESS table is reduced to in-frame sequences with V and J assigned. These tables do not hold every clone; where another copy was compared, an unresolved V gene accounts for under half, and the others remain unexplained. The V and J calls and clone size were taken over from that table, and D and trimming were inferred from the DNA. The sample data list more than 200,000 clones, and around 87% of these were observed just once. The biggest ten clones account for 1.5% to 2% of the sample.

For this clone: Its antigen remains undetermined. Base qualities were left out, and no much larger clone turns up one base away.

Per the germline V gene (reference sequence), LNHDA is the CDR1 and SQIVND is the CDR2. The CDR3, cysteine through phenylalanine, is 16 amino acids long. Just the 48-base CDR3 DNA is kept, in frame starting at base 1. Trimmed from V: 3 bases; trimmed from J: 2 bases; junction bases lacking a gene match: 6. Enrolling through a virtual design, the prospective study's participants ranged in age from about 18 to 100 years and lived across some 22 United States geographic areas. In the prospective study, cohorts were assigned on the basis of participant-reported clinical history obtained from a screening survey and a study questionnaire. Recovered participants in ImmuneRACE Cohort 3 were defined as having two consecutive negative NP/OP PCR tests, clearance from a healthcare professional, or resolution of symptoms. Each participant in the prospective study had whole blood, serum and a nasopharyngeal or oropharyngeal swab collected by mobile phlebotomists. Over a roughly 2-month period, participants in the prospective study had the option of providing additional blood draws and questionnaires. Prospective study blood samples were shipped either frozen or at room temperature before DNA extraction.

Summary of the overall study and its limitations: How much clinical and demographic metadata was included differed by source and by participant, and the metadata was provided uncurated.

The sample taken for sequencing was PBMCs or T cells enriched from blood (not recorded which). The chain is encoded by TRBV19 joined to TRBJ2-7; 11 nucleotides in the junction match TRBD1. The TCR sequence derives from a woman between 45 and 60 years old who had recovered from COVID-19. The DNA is TGTGCCAGTAGTATTTTCGGGACAGGGGGGACCTACGAGCAGTACTTC. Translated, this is CASSIFGTGGTYEQYF.